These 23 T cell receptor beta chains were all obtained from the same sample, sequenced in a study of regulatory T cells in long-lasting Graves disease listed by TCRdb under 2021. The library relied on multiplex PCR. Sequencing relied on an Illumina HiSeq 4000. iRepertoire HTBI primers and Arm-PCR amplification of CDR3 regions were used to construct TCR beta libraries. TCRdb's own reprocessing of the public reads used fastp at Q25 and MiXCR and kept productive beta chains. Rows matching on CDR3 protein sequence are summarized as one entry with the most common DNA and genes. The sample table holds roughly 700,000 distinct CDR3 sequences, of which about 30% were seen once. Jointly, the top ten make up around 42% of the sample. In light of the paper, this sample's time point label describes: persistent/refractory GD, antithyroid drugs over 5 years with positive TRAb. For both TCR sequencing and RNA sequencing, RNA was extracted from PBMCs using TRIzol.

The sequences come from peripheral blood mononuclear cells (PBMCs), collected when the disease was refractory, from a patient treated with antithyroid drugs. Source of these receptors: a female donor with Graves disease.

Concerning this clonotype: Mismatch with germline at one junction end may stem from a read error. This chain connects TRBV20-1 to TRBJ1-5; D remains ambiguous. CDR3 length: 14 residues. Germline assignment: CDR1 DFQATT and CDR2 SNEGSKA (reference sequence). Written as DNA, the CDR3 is TGCAGTGCTCCCGGAGAGCGCTCGGATCAGCCCCAGCGTTTT. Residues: CSAPGERSDQPQRF.

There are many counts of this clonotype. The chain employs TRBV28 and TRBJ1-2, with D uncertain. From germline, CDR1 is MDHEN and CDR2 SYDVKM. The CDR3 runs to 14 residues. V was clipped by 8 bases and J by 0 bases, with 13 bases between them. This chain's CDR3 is CASHVMRANYGYTF. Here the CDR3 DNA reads TGTGCCAGCCACGTAATGAGAGCTAACTATGGCTACACCTTC.

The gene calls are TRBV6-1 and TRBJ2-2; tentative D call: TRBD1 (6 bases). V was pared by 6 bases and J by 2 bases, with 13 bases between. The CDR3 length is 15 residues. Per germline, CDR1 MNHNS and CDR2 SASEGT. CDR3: CASSAGTINTGELFF. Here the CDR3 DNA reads TGTGCCAGCAGCGCCGGGACAATTAACACCGGGGAGCTGTTTTTT.

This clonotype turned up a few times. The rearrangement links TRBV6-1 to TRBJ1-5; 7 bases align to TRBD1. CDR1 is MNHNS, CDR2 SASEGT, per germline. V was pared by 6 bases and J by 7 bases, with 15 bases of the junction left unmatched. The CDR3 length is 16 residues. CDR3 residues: CASRRSPTGLGQPQHF. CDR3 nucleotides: TGTGCCAGCAGGCGCAGCCCGACAGGGTTAGGCCAGCCCCAGCATTTT.

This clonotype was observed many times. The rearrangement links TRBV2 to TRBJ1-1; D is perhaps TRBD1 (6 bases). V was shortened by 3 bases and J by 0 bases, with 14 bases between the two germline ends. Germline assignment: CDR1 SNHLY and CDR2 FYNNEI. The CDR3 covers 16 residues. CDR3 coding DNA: TGTGCCAGCAGTGAGGGGGCAGTTGTCATGAACACTGAAGCTTTCTTT. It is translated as CASSEGAVVMNTEAFF.

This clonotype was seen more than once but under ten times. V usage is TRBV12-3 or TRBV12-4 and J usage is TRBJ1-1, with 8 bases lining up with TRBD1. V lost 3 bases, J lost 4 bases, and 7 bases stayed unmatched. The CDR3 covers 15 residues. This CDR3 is CASSFLTGAPTEAFF. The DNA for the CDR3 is TGTGCCAGCAGTTTCTTGACAGGGGCCCCCACTGAAGCTTTCTTT.

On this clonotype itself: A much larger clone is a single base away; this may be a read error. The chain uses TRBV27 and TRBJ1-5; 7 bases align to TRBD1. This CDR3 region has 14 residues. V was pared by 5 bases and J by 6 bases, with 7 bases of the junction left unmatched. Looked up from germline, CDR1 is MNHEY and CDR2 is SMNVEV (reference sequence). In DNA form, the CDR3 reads TGTGCCAGCAGTCTACAGGGGAGATGTCAGCCCCAGCATTTT. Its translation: CASSLQGRCQPQHF.

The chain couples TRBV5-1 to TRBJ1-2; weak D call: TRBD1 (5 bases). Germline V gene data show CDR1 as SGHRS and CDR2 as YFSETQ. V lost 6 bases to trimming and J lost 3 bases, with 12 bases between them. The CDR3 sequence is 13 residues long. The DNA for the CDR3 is TGCGCCAGCACCTACCGGGGGGACTATGGCTACACCTTC. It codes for CASTYRGDYGYTF.

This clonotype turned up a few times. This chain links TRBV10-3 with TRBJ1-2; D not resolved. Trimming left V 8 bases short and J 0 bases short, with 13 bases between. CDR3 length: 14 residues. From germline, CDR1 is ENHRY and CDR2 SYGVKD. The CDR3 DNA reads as TGTGCCATCTCCACCCGATCCTCTAACTATGGCTACACCTTC. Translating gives CAISTRSSNYGYTF.

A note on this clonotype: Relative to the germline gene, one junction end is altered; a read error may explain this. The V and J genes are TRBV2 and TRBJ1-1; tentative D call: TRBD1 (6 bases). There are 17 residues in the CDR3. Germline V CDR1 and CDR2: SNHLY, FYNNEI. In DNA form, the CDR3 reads TGTGCCAGCAGGACCAGGTTAACAGGGCCGGCGAACAGTGAAGCTTTCTTT. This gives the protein CASRTRLTGPANSEAFF.

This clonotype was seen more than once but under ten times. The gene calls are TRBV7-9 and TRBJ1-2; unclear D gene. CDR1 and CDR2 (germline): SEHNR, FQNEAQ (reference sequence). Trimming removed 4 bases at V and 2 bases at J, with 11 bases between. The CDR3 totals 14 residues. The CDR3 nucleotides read TGTGCCAGCAGCTCCCATCACGGGAACTATGGCTACACCTTC. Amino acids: CASSSHHGNYGYTF. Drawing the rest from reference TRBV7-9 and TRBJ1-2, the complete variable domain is DTGVSQNPRHKITKRGQNVTFRCDPISEHNRLYWYRQTLGQGPEFLTYFQNEAQLEKSRLLSDRFSAERPKGSFSTLEIQRTEQGDSAMYLCASSSHHGNYGYTFGSGTRLTVV.

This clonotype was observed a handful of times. Here the CDR3 reads CASMVYRRRPEQYF. The CDR3, as DNA: TGTGCCAGCATGGTCTACAGGCGGCGGCCCGAGCAGTACTTC. This chain connects TRBV28 to TRBJ2-7; the D gene is possibly TRBD1 (5 bases). The CDR3 totals 14 residues. The V and J ends lost 7 bases and 6 bases respectively, with 19 bases between them. CDR1 is MDHEN, CDR2 SYDVKM, per germline.

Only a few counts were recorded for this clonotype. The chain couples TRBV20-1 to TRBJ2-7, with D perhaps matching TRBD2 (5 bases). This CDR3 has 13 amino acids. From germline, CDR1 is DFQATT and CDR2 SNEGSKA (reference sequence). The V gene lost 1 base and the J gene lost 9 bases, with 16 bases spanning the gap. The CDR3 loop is CSARGDSAWGQYF. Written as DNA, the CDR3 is TGCAGTGCTAGAGGGGATAGCGCTTGGGGGCAGTACTTC.

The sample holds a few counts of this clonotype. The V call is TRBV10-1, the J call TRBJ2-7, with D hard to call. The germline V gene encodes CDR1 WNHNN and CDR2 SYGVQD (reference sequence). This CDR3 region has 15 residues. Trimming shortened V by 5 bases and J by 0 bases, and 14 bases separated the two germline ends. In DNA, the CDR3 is TGCGCCAGCAGTCCCCAGTCGGGCGACTCCTACGAGCAGTACTTC. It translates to CASSPQSGDSYEQYF.

CDR3 sequence: CASSKGRGRSDTEAFF. The CDR3 nucleotides read TGCGCCAGCAGCAAAGGGAGGGGTCGGAGTGACACTGAAGCTTTCTTT. V usage is TRBV5-1 and J usage is TRBJ1-1; TRBD1 might be the D (5 bases). The CDR3 has 16 residues. V shed 4 bases and J shed 3 bases, with 19 bases lying between them. Germline lookup yields CDR1 SGHRS and CDR2 YFSETQ.

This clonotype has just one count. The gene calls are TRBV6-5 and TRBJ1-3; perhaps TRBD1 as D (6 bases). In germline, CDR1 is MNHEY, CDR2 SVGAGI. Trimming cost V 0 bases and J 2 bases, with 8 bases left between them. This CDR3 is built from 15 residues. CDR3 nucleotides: TGTGCCAGCAGTTACTCGAAGGGGGCTGGAAACACCATATATTTT. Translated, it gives CASSYSKGAGNTIYF.

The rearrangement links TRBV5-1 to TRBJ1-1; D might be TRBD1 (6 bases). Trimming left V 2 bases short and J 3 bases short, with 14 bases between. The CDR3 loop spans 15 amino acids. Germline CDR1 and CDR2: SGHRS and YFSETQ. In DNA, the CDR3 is TGCGCCAGCAGCTTAGGACATTCAGGGGACACTGAAGCTTTCTTT. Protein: CASSLGHSGDTEAFF.

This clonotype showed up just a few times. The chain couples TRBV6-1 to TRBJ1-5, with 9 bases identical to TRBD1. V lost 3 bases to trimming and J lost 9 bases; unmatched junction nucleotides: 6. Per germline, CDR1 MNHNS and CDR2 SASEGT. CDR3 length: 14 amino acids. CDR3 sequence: CASSDDRGGRPQHF. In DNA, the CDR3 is TGTGCCAGCAGTGACGACAGGGGGGGTAGGCCCCAGCATTTT.

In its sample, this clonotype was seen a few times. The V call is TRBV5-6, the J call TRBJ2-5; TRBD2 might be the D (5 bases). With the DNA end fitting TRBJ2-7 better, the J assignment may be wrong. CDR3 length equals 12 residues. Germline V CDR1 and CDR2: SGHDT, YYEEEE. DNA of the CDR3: TGTGCCAGCAGCTGGGGAGCCTACGAGCAGTACTTC. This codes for CASSWGAYEQYF.

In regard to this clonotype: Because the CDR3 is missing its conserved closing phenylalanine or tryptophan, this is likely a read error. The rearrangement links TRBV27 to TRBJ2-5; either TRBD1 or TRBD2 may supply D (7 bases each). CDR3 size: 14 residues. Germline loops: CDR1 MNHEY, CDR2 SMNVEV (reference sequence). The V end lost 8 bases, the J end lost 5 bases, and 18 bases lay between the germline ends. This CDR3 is CASAPQGGRETQYS. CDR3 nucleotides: TGTGCCAGCGCCCCCCAGGGGGGGAGGGAGACCCAGTACTCC.

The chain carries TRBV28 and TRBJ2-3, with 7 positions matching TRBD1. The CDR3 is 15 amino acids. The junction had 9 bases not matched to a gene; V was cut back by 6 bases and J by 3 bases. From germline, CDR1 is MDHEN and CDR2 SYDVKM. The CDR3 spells CASRTTGKWTDTQYF. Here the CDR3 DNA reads TGTGCCAGCAGGACGACAGGGAAATGGACAGATACGCAGTATTTT.

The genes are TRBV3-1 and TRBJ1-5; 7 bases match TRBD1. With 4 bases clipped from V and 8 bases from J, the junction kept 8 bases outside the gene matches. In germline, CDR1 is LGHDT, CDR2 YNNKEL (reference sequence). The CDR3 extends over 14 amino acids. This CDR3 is CASSPQGSWEPQHF. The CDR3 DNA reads TGTGCCAGCAGCCCACAGGGGAGTTGGGAGCCCCAGCATTTT.

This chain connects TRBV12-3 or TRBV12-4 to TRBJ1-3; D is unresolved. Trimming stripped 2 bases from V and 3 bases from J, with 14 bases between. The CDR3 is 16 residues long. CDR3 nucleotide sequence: TGTGCCAGCAGTTTACGGGGTGGCGGGCTTGGAAACACCATATATTTT. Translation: CASSLRGGGLGNTIYF.